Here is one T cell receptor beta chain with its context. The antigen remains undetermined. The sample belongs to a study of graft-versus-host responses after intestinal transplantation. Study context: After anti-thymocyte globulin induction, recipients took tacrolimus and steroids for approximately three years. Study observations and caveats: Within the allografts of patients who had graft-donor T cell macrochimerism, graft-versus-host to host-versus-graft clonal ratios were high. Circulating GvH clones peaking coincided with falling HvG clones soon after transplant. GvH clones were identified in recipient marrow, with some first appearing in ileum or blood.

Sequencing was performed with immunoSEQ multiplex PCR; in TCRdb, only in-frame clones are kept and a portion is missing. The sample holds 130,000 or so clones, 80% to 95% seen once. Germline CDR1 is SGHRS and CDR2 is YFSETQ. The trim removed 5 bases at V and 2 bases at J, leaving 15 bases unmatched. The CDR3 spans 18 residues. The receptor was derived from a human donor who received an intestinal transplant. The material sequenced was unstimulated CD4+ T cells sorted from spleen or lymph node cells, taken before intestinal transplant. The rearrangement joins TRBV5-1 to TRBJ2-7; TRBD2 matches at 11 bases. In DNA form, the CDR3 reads TGCGCCAGCAGGCGGAAAGAACTACTAGCGGGAGTACCCTACGAGCAGTACTTC. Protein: CASRRKELLAGVPYEQYF. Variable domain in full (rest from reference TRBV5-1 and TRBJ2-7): KAGVTQTPRYLIKTRGQQVTLSCSPISGHRSVSWYQQTPGQGLQFLFEYFSETQRNKGNFPGRFSGRQFSNSRSEMNVSTLELGDSALYLCASRRKELLAGVPYEQYFGPGTRLTVT.